Listed below are T cell receptor beta chains from one sample, sequenced in a study of identical twins. In TCRdb, the 5' RACE reads were re-called with MiXCR into one record per CDR3 protein. The table includes about 190,000 distinct CDR3 sequences, more than 15% detected once. This same sample was also part of a study on T cells expressing NK-cell markers.

Material: CD8+ T cells sorted from blood. These receptor sequences come from a woman under 30 in good health. Both conserved end residues are part of each CDR3. The order of the fields is clone size, D gene, J gene, V gene, CDR3 DNA, CDR3 protein. D genes are given only for firm matches. Clone size appears in some rows only: once, few, many, or a class for an expanded clone.

few . TRBJ2-7 TRBV30 TGTGCCTGGAGTGTAAGCTACGAGCAGTACTTC CAWSVSYEQYF
. . TRBJ1-5 TRBV7-8 TGTGCCAGCAGCTTAGCCAGTAGGACAGTGAGCAATCAGCCCCAGCATTTT CASSLASRTVSNQPQHF
. TRBD2 TRBJ2-7 TRBV7-8 TGTGCCAGCAGCTTCCGGCGGGGGGACTCCTACGAGCAGTACTTC CASSFRRGDSYEQYF
. TRBD2 TRBJ2-1 TRBV20-1 TGCAGTGCTATCCTAGCGGAGAGCTCCTACAATGAGCAGTTCTTC CSAILAESSYNEQFF
. . TRBJ1-6 TRBV5-1 TGCGCCAGCAGCCAGGGAGAGGGTAGATCACCCCTCCACTTT CASSQGEGRSPLHF
few TRBD1 TRBJ1-1 TRBV5-1 TGCGCCAGCAGACGGGACAGGGACCAAGCTTTCTTT CASRRDRDQAFF
. . TRBJ2-2 TRBV3-1 TGTGCCAGCAGTGAGACAGAAGCTGGCGGGGAGCTGTTTTTT CASSETEAGGELFF
few . TRBJ2-5 TRBV27 TGTGCCAGCCGGGCGTCGGGGGAGACCCAGTACTTC CASRASGETQYF
few . TRBJ2-2 TRBV29-1 TGCAGCGTTGCGCAACCCGACGTAGGGGAGCTGTTTTTT CSVAQPDVGELFF
few . TRBJ2-1 TRBV5-5 TGTGCCAGCAGCTCGGACGTGCACAATGAGCAGTTCTTC CASSSDVHNEQFF
. TRBD2 TRBJ2-1 TRBV9 TGTGCCAGCAGCGCCCGGAGCGGGGGTACCCTCGATGAGCAGTTCTTC CASSARSGGTLDEQFF
few TRBD2 TRBJ2-3 TRBV11-3 TGTGCCAGCAGCTCAGCTGCGGGGGGCCTTGATACGCAGTATTTT CASSSAAGGLDTQYF
. TRBD1 TRBJ1-2 TRBV11-2 TGTGCCAGCAGCTTAGGTCCCAGACAGGGGATTGGCTACACCTTC CASSLGPRQGIGYTF
. . TRBJ2-3 TRBV6-1 TGTGCCAGCAGTCAGGGCGGTAGCACAGATACGCAGTATTTT CASSQGGSTDTQYF
. . TRBJ2-1 TRBV5-6 TGTGCCAGCAGCCCGAGTACCTTACTAGACAATGAGCAGTTCTTC CASSPSTLLDNEQFF
few TRBD2 TRBJ2-1 TRBV4-1 TGCGCCAGCAGCCAAGATCCGCGGGAGGGAAACTACAATGAGCAGTTCTTC CASSQDPREGNYNEQFF
. . TRBJ1-1 TRBV5-1 TGCGCCAGCAGCCCCCCGGGGGCAGGCAAGGTTGAAGCTTTCTTT CASSPPGAGKVEAFF
few TRBD2 TRBJ2-3 TRBV5-1 TGCGCCAGCAGCGCAAAACACGGGGGGGCCTATATATATTTAACAGATACGCAGTATTTT CASSAKHGGAYIYLTDTQYF
. TRBD2 TRBJ2-1 TRBV6-1 TGTGCCAGCAGTCTTCTAGCGGGAGGCGACAATGAGCAGTTCTTC CASSLLAGGDNEQFF
few . TRBJ1-2 TRBV7-9 TGTGCCAGCAGTCCCCTGGCGGCTAACTATGGCTACACCTTC CASSPLAANYGYTF
. . TRBJ1-1 TRBV28 TGTGCCAGCAGTTTGGGGAGTTTACGTCTTACTGAAGCTTTCTTT CASSLGSLRLTEAFF
. . TRBJ2-1 TRBV12-3/TRBV12-4 TGTGCCAGCAGTCCCCCCGTGGAGGGGAATGAGCAGTTCTTC CASSPPVEGNEQFF
. . TRBJ2-2 TRBV23-1 TGCGCCAGCAGTCAATTCCTTGGACCGAAAACGAACACCGGGGAGCTGTTTTTT CASSQFLGPKTNTGELFF
few . TRBJ2-5 TRBV9 TGTGCCAGCAGCGGGGCCGGACCTCAAGAGACCCAGTACTTC CASSGAGPQETQYF
. . TRBJ1-1 TRBV6-6 TGTGCCAGCAGTTACGGCAAAACTGAAGCTTTCTTT CASSYGKTEAFF
few . TRBJ2-1 TRBV2 TGTGCCAGCAGTGGCCCTCTTGGGGATGACAATGAGCAGTTCTTC CASSGPLGDDNEQFF
. . TRBJ1-2 TRBV7-9 TGTGCCAGCACCACCCCGGCGGAGATTTTTAACTATGGCTACACCTTC CASTTPAEIFNYGYTF
. . TRBJ2-5 TRBV12-3/TRBV12-4 TGTGCCAGCAGCCTCTCCGTTGGGGGAGGTGAGACCCAGTACTTC CASSLSVGGGETQYF